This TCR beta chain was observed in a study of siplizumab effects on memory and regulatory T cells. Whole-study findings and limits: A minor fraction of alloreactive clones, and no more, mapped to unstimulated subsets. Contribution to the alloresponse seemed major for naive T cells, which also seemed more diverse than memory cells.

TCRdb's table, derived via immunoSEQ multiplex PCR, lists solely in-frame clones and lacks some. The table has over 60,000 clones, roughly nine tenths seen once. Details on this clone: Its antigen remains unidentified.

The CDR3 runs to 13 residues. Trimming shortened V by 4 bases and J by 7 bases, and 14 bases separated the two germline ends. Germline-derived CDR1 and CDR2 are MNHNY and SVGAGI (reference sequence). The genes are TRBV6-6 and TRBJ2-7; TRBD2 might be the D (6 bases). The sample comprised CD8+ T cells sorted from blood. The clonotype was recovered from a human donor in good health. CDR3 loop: CASSSVAELEQYF. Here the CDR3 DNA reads TGTGCCAGCAGTTCGGTAGCGGAATTAGAGCAGTACTTC.